One T cell receptor beta chain is described in this entry. This clonotype was counted many times. What antigen it recognizes has not been identified. Qualities for individual bases were not recorded, and no much larger clone is one base off. This sample was included in a study of T cells in Graves' hyperthyroidism and ophthalmopathy (dated 2019 in TCRdb). Study-wide context: Peripheral blood was collected at initial diagnosis, before any treatment. TCR V-J signatures able to tell the groups apart were searched for in a discovery cohort of 90 to 100 patients, of whom around 43 had Graves' ophthalmopathy and 57 had stable Graves' hyperthyroidism. Prospective prediction of ophthalmopathy was tested in an independent validation cohort of approximately 18 hyperthyroidism patients and around 16 patients who later progressed to ophthalmopathy. For training and testing, the 80 to 100 patients in the discovery cohort were randomly divided in a 7:3 ratio. Thyroid tissue and blood T-cell repertoires from about six Graves' hyperthyroidism patients were also compared in the study. After blood sampling, hyperthyroidism patients were treated with methimazole at a starting dose of 30 mg daily, and ophthalmopathy patients were treated with high-dose intravenous methylprednisolone. According to the paper, TCR Vbeta CDR3 sequencing was carried out on approximately 140 peripheral blood samples, which came from fewer than 50 ophthalmopathy, around 75 hyperthyroidism and some 17 progressor patients. Paper-wide results and their limitations: In validation, the model predicted progression to ophthalmopathy a median of about 5.9 months before onset, with about 64% sensitivity and nearly 75% specificity. Sample size was not statistically predetermined, and investigators were not blinded to group allocation. Most expanded thyroid clonotypes (frequency above 0.001) were also detected in blood, a finding suggesting that blood repertoires may reflect thyroid immune responses. A 13 V-J signature model separated ophthalmopathy from stable hyperthyroidism, with around 91% sensitivity and about 81% specificity in cross-validation and 80%/75% in testing.

The CDR3 goes from the cysteine to the phenylalanine over 11 residues. Only the CDR3 DNA stays, 33 bases, in frame from base 1. The junction carries 6 bases between V and J, which are trimmed by 6 bases and 4 bases respectively. CDR1 MDHEN and CDR2 SYDVKM are derived from the germline V gene. Stable Graves' hyperthyroidism was defined as no progression to ophthalmopathy during 18 months of follow-up. Hyperthyroidism patients were newly diagnosed, had a disease duration of under 2 months, and were aged 18 to 65 years. Exclusion was applied to patients with uncontrolled infections, other autoimmune diseases, pregnancy or lactation. Clinical symptoms, serum thyroxine and TRAb, thyroid ultrasound, and orbital computed tomography formed the basis for the diagnoses. Ficoll-Paque density gradient centrifugation was used to isolate PBMCs from about 10 ml of fresh peripheral blood. Total RNA was extracted using Trizol reagent, and RNA quality was assessed on an Agilent 2100 Bioanalyzer.

The TCR beta CDR3 regions were amplified from the RNA transcripts. For the first round of RT-PCR on the TCR CDR3, the HTBI primer set was used together with the Qiagen OneStep RT-PCR kit. Libraries were constructed in a second round of multiplex PCR, after which size selection and purification were carried out. Paired-end sequencing of the libraries was performed with 100 bp reads on an Illumina HiSeq2000. Under the source paper's analysis protocol: Raw data were processed with SOAPnuke, discarding reads with adapters, uncalled bases, mean Phred below 15, or no exact constant-primer or identifier match. High-quality paired reads were merged using COPE v1.2.5, and each unique nucleotide sequence was defined as a clonotype. MiTCR v1.1 was used to align the clonotypes against IMGT TRBV, TRBD and TRBJ reference segments. Only V-J combinations with frequency above 0.0001, covering approximately 99% of repertoires, were analysed. A TCS score was defined as the ratio of F50 (clonal expansion) to E x V (chaos), with BLOSUM62-based TCRdist applied between CDR3 peptides within each V-J. Welch's t-statistics and random forest reduced 514 V-J features to roughly 13, which were used in a naive Bayes classifier (R e1071). TCRdb reran the public reads through fastp at Q25 and MiXCR, keeping productive beta chains. Records with the same CDR3 protein are collapsed into one entry carrying the most frequent genes and DNA. These V and J calls originate from TCRdb's pipeline instead of the authors' own analysis. Recorded for this sample are more than 450,000 distinct CDR3 sequences; around 15% of them occurred a single time. Clones ranked in the top ten supply approximately 14% of the sample.

The origin of this receptor is a middle-aged woman with Graves' hyperthyroidism. The sequenced sample was blood. Recombination linked TRBV28 to TRBJ1-2; the D gene cannot be named for sure. In nucleotide form, the sequence is TGTGCCAGCAGCCCTGGCTATGGCTACACCTTC. Translated, it gives CASSPGYGYTF.